The subject of this entry is one TCR beta chain. The entry originates in a study of blood T cell repertoires in COVID-19. The CDR3 is 14 amino acids. Germline V gives CDR1 LGHNA, CDR2 YSLEER. J gave up 3 bases and V 6 bases, and 5 bases lay outside the gene matches. Only in-frame clones appear in the TCRdb table, and some are missing; sequencing was by immunoSEQ multiplex PCR. The sample has about 46,000 clones, 86% seen once. Sequencing was done on a sample of peripheral blood. The TCR originated in a man aged 55 to 70 with active or convalescent COVID-19. The rearrangement links TRBV4-3 to TRBJ1-2; 9 bases are a match to TRBD1. CDR3 sequence: CASRQQGADYGYTF. DNA for the CDR3: TGCGCCAGCAGACAACAGGGGGCAGACTATGGCTACACCTTC.